The 14 T cell receptor beta chains given below trace back to one sample, sequenced in a study of CD4 T cells in relation to SARS-CoV-2 and coronaviruses. Unexposed donor CD4+ T cells date from 2011-2018, before the COVID-19 pandemic. The protocol was immunoSEQ multiplex PCR, while the TCRdb copy is restricted to in-frame clones and leaves out a portion. Found here are 60,000 or so clones, roughly 93% of them singletons; the top ten hold 0.12% to 0.15%. The material sequenced was naive CD4+ T cells from PBMCs. Subset specified: naive CD4+ T cells isolated by negative enrichment. The receptors come from a human donor in good health.

The genes are TRBV6-6 and TRBJ1-1; 7 bases line up with TRBD1. Germline CDR1 MNHNY, CDR2 SVGAGI (reference sequence). The CDR3 has 16 amino acids. V dropped 4 bases and J dropped 4; count of bases not matched to a gene: 12. Here the CDR3 reads CASSLARGQYLTEAFF. DNA of the CDR3: TGTGCCAGCAGTTTAGCCCGGGGACAGTACCTCACTGAAGCTTTCTTT.

This clone was found a few times. The chain uses TRBV29-1 and TRBJ2-5; D is possibly TRBD2 (5 bases). Trimming left V 4 bases short and J 6 bases short, with 15 bases between. In germline, CDR1 is SQVTM, CDR2 ANQGSEA. CDR3 size: 13 residues. This chain's CDR3 is CSVAPGSGKTQYF. Written as DNA, the CDR3 is TGCAGCGTTGCCCCCGGGTCGGGAAAGACCCAGTACTTC.

The V gene is TRBV10-3, the J gene TRBJ2-2, with 8 bases matching TRBD1. This CDR3 is 17 amino acids long. The V segment lost 2 bases and the J segment 3 bases; nucleotides outside the gene matches: 8. CDR1 is ENHRY and CDR2 is SYGVKD in the germline V gene. This chain's CDR3 is CAISEGPWTGYTGELFF. The CDR3 nucleotides read TGTGCCATCAGTGAGGGGCCGTGGACAGGGTACACCGGGGAGCTGTTTTTT.

The chain is built from TRBV18 and TRBJ2-3; TRBD1 is a possible D gene (5 bases). Deletions cut 4 bases from V and 6 bases from J, with 5 bases between. Germline loops: CDR1 KGHSH, CDR2 LQKENI. This CDR3 region has 11 residues. In nucleotides, the CDR3 is TGTGCCAGCTCACAGGGGGATACGCAGTATTTT. Translated, it gives CASSQGDTQYF.

This chain connects TRBV4-1 to TRBJ2-1, with 7 bases lining up with TRBD2. With 3 bases clipped from V and 6 bases from J, the junction kept 5 bases outside the gene matches. The CDR3 is 14 residues long. CDR1 is MGHRA, CDR2 YSYEKL, per germline. The CDR3 DNA reads as TGCGCCAGCAGCCATGGGACTAACCCCAATGAGCAGTTCTTC. It codes for CASSHGTNPNEQFF.

The J gene is TRBJ2-7, the V gene TRBV28; no clear D. The V end was cut by 4 bases, the J end by 1 base, with 8 bases between. Per germline, CDR1 MDHEN and CDR2 SYDVKM. The CDR3 length is 13 residues. CDR3: CASSYQPSYEQYF. Here the CDR3 DNA reads TGTGCCAGCAGTTACCAACCATCCTACGAGCAGTACTTC. The complete variable domain, with remaining parts taken from reference TRBV28 and TRBJ2-7, reads DVKVTQSSRYLVKRTGEKVFLECVQDMDHENMFWYRQDPGLGLRLIYFSYDVKMKEKGDIPEGYSVSREKKERFSLILESASTNQTSMYLCASSYQPSYEQYFGPGTRLTVT.

The chain has TRBV6-6 and TRBJ2-7; D is tentatively TRBD1 or TRBD2 (5 bases each). V lost 6 bases to trimming and J lost 4 bases, with 10 bases between them. The germline V gene has CDR1 MNHNY and CDR2 SVGAGI (reference sequence). The CDR3 covers 12 residues. CDR3 residues: CASRGVRYEQYF. The CDR3 DNA is TGTGCCAGCAGGGGGGTGAGATACGAGCAGTACTTC.

V usage is TRBV27 and J usage is TRBJ2-5, with D possibly TRBD2 on 6 matching bases. The CDR3 has 16 residues. V shed 4 bases and J shed 2 bases, with 17 bases lying between them. Looked up from germline, CDR1 is MNHEY and CDR2 is SMNVEV (reference sequence). CDR3 nucleotides: TGTGCCAGCAGTTCCTACGGGACTGGATTTCAAGAGACCCAGTACTTC. As protein: CASSSYGTGFQETQYF.

This clone was counted a few times. The chain is built from TRBV19 and TRBJ1-6; D call uncertain. The V gene lost 0 bases and the J gene lost 10 bases, with 10 bases spanning the gap. The CDR3 spans 14 residues. The germline V gene has CDR1 LNHDA and CDR2 SQIVND (reference sequence). The CDR3 DNA follows: TGTGCCAGTAGTATAGAAAGGGCGCCGTCACCCCTCCACTTT. It is translated as CASSIERAPSPLHF.

The chain combines TRBV18 with TRBJ2-7; 7 bases fit TRBD1. Germline-derived CDR1 and CDR2 are KGHSH and LQKENI. With 4 bases clipped from V and 5 bases from J, the junction kept 2 bases outside the gene matches. This CDR3 is 12 amino acids long. The CDR3 DNA reads TGTGCCAGCTCACGACAGGGCCACGAGCAGTACTTC. Its translation is CASSRQGHEQYF.

The rearrangement uses TRBV6-5 and TRBJ2-2; TRBD2 aligns across 11 bases. The germline CDR1 and CDR2 sequences are MNHEY and SVGAGI. There are 15 residues in the CDR3. Unmatched junction bases numbered 5, after V lost 7 bases and J lost 4 bases. The CDR3 nucleotides are TGTGCCAGCAAAATCGGGACTAGCGGCACCGGGGAGCTGTTTTTT. It translates to CASKIGTSGTGELFF.

For the CDR3, the DNA is TGTGCCAGTAGTATCGGACAGGGGGCGGACTATGGCTACACCTTC. Translation: CASSIGQGADYGYTF. V is TRBV19 and J is TRBJ1-2, with TRBD1 matching over 11 bases. The V gene end was trimmed by 3 bases and the J gene end by 3 bases; junction bases not matched to a gene: 3. The CDR3 is 15 residues long. Germline V gene sequence: CDR1 LNHDA, CDR2 SQIVND (reference sequence).

The chain couples TRBV4-2 to TRBJ2-3; the D is unclear. Trimming took 1 base from V and 4 from J, leaving 12 bases between them. CDR1 is LGHNA, CDR2 YNFKEQ, per germline. The CDR3 consists of 15 residues. The CDR3 spells CASSQGVAAPDTQYF. The CDR3 DNA sequence: TGTGCCAGCAGCCAAGGGGTGGCCGCCCCAGATACGCAGTATTTT.

This chain uses TRBV5-1 with TRBJ1-1, with D possibly TRBD1 on 5 matching bases. The CDR3 is made up of 12 amino acids. Germline lookup yields CDR1 SGHRS and CDR2 YFSETQ. The ends were cut back, 6 bases at V and 7 bases at J, with 13 bases in the middle. In nucleotides, the CDR3 is TGCGCCAGCATTGCGAACACAGGTGAAGCTTTCTTT. Translation: CASIANTGEAFF.